The 8 T cell receptor beta chains given below trace back to one sample, sequenced in a study of shared clonotypes between healthy human individuals. Measured with immunoSEQ multiplex PCR; TCRdb has only the in-frame clones, and not every one. Among around 1.5 million clones, 95% to 99% were seen once, and the ten largest hold about 0.4%. Specimen: naive CD4+ T cells sorted from blood. Subset noted: CD45RA+ positively selected. The receptor set was obtained from a man aged 30-40 years in good health.

This chain connects TRBV6-5 to TRBJ2-1; the D call may be TRBD1 or TRBD2 (5 bases each). Per the germline V gene, CDR1 is MNHEY and CDR2 is SVGAGI. The CDR3 has 13 residues. The V and J ends lost 1 base and 10 bases respectively, with 11 bases between them. The CDR3 sequence is CASSYFAEGEQFF. Here the CDR3 DNA reads TGTGCCAGCAGTTACTTCGCTGAGGGGGAGCAGTTCTTC.

This chain joins TRBV6-5 and TRBJ2-1; the match to TRBD2 covers 8 bases. Trimming removed 8 bases from V and 0 bases from J; junction bases left unmatched: 6. The germline gives CDR1 MNHEY, CDR2 SVGAGI. The CDR3 loop spans 15 amino acids. CDR3 bases: TGTGCCAGCCGCTTAGCGGGATTCTCCTACAATGAGCAGTTCTTC. It is translated as CASRLAGFSYNEQFF.

The V call is TRBV5-1, the J call TRBJ2-6, with no clear D. Germline-derived CDR1 and CDR2 are SGHRS and YFSETQ. Trimming removed 0 bases at V and 0 bases at J, with 16 bases between. There are 19 residues in the CDR3. The CDR3 region has the DNA TGCGCCAGCAGCTTGGTGTCGGGTCGGCGGACCTCTGGGGCCAACGTCCTGACTTTC. Translated, it gives CASSLVSGRRTSGANVLTF. Full variable domain (outside the CDR3, taken from reference TRBV5-1 and TRBJ2-6): KAGVTQTPRYLIKTRGQQVTLSCSPISGHRSVSWYQQTPGQGLQFLFEYFSETQRNKGNFPGRFSGRQFSNSRSEMNVSTLELGDSALYLCASSLVSGRRTSGANVLTFGAGSRLTVL.

This chain joins TRBV19 and TRBJ2-5, with D unclear. V was clipped by 3 bases and J by 2 bases, with 10 bases between them. The CDR3 sequence is 14 residues long. Germline CDR1 and CDR2: LNHDA and SQIVND (reference sequence). DNA for the CDR3: TGTGCCAGTAGTATGGGCTGGGAACAAGAGACCCAGTACTTC. This gives the protein CASSMGWEQETQYF.

The gene calls are TRBV6-5 and TRBJ2-7, with TRBD1 identical over 8 bases. The CDR3 is 15 residues long. Germline trimming cut 6 bases from V and 7 bases from J; bases unmatched to any gene: 14. From germline, CDR1 is MNHEY and CDR2 SVGAGI. The CDR3: CASSQTRTGRGEQYF. The DNA for the CDR3 is TGTGCCAGCAGCCAAACTCGGACAGGGCGGGGAGAGCAGTACTTC.

Here the CDR3 reads CASSPMAGVGEAFF. As DNA, the CDR3 is TGTGCCAGCAGCCCGATGGCGGGGGTCGGTGAAGCTTTCTTT. The gene calls are TRBV7-8 and TRBJ1-1; the D gene is possibly TRBD1 (5 bases). Germline CDR1 reads SGHVS; CDR2 reads FQNEAQ. The V end lost 5 bases, the J end lost 7 bases, and 17 bases lay between the germline ends. CDR3 size: 14 residues.

The chain uses TRBV6-1 and TRBJ1-2, with a weak D call TRBD1 (6 bases). V shed 0 bases and J shed 4 bases, with 12 bases lying between them. CDR3 length: 15 amino acids. Germline CDR1 reads MNHNS; CDR2 reads SASEGT. Written as DNA, the CDR3 is TGTGCCAGCAGTGAAGCGGGGGCAGGCGCCTATGGCTACACCTTC. Its protein is CASSEAGAGAYGYTF.

This chain connects TRBV4-1 to TRBJ2-1, with 8 bases fitting TRBD2. Germline V gene sequence: CDR1 MGHRA, CDR2 YSYEKL. V shed 2 bases and J 7 bases; nucleotides not matched to a gene: 7. This CDR3 has 15 amino acids. The CDR3 DNA sequence: TGCGCCAGCAGCCAATTTGGACTAGCAGGGAATGAGCAGTTCTTC. Amino acid sequence: CASSQFGLAGNEQFF.